The 18 T cell receptor beta chains given below trace back to one sample, sequenced in a study of T cells after yellow fever vaccination. Each CDR3 protein is one row after TCRdb ran MiXCR on the 5' RACE reads. There are roughly 300,000 distinct CDR3 sequences in the sample; around 7.3% occur only once, and roughly a sixth lies in the top ten. Specimen: PBMCs, collected approximately 40 days after the first yellow fever vaccination. Receptors were obtained from a man younger than 30 who received the YFV17D yellow fever vaccine.

The V call is TRBV6-2 or TRBV6-3, the J call TRBJ2-7; TRBD2 matches at 7 bases. This CDR3 comprises 15 residues. V lost 1 base, J lost 2 bases, and 5 bases stayed unmatched. The germline V gene has CDR1 MNHEY and CDR2 SVGEGT. Here the CDR3 reads CASSYYGGSTYEQYF. Here the CDR3 DNA reads TGTGCCAGCAGTTACTACGGGGGGTCCACCTACGAGCAGTACTTC.

This clonotype was picked up many times. The chain couples TRBV5-1 to TRBJ2-3; D is uncertain. This CDR3 contains 15 residues. Germline-derived CDR1 and CDR2 are SGHRS and YFSETQ. Between the trimmed V and J ends, which lost 1 base and 5 bases, there was a span of 14 bases. CDR3 sequence: CASSLIGSVGDTQYF. CDR3 bases: TGCGCCAGCAGCTTGATAGGAAGTGTCGGAGATACGCAGTATTTT.

The chain couples TRBV5-6 to TRBJ2-7; D may correspond to TRBD1 or TRBD2 (5 bases each). The CDR3 spans 15 residues. From germline, CDR1 is SGHDT and CDR2 YYEEEE. V dropped 4 bases and J dropped 7 bases, with 21 bases sitting between them. CDR3 DNA: TGTGCCAGCAGCGCCCCCCGGGACGGCTTGCAAGAGCAGTACTTC. The encoded protein is CASSAPRDGLQEQYF. The full variable domain, completed using reference TRBV5-6 and TRBJ2-7, is DAGVTQSPTHLIKTRGQQVTLRCSPKSGHDTVSWYQQALGQGPQFIFQYYEEEERQRGNFPDRFSGHQFPNYSSELNVNALLLGDSALYLCASSAPRDGLQEQYFGPGTRLTVT.

With regard to this clonotype: Since a much larger clone is just one base distant, this may be a read error. This CDR3 is CASSLGPGDYGYIF. Here the CDR3 DNA reads TGTGCCAGCAGCTTAGGTCCGGGAGACTATGGCTACATCTTC. The rearrangement links TRBV11-2 to TRBJ1-2, with D unresolved. Per germline, CDR1 SGHAT and CDR2 FQNNGV. This CDR3 is built from 14 residues.

This chain links TRBV6-1 with TRBJ2-2; 9 nucleotides agree with TRBD1. Trimming at V came to 5 bases and at J to 5 bases, leaving 9 bases not matched to a gene. Germline loops: CDR1 MNHNS, CDR2 SASEGT. The CDR3 totals 16 residues. CDR3 loop: CASSLWTGEVTGELFF. The CDR3 region has the DNA TGTGCCAGCAGTCTATGGACAGGGGAAGTGACCGGGGAGCTGTTTTTT.

The rearrangement joins TRBV24-1 to TRBJ2-6; no reliable D call. The V end lost 9 bases, the J end lost 1 base, and 9 bases lay between the germline ends. Germline lookup yields CDR1 KGHDR and CDR2 SFDVKD. The CDR3 is made up of 14 amino acids. CDR3: CATPCGSGANVLTF. CDR3 DNA: TGTGCCACCCCCTGTGGGTCTGGGGCCAACGTCCTGACTTTC.

This clonotype has only a few counts. This sequence joins TRBV5-6 and TRBJ2-2; D unclear. The CDR3 sequence is 13 residues long. Germline V gives CDR1 SGHDT, CDR2 YYEEEE. V lost 2 bases, J lost 4 bases, and 6 bases lay in between. The CDR3 spells CASSLTPTGELFF. Written as DNA, the CDR3 is TGTGCCAGCAGCTTAACACCCACCGGGGAGCTGTTTTTT.

This chain links TRBV20-1 with TRBJ1-2; no clear D gene. CDR3 length: 12 amino acids. V lost 1 base and J 6 bases, leaving 9 bases between the germline ends. Germline CDR1 is DFQATT and CDR2 is SNEGSKA (reference sequence). CDR3 protein: CSARVSTDGYTF. The CDR3 DNA reads TGCAGTGCTAGAGTCTCCACGGATGGCTACACCTTC.

CDR3 bases: TGTGCCAGCAGTTTTCATGAGGGGACTGAAGCTTTCTTT. Translated, it gives CASSFHEGTEAFF. V is TRBV27 and J is TRBJ1-1; D is possibly TRBD1 (5 bases). The V gene lost 3 bases and the J gene lost 5 bases, with 10 bases spanning the gap. Per germline, CDR1 MNHEY and CDR2 SMNVEV (reference sequence). This CDR3 has 13 residues.

The gene calls are TRBV28 and TRBJ2-5, with D possibly TRBD2 on 6 matching bases. The germline CDR1 and CDR2 sequences are MDHEN and SYDVKM. This CDR3 contains 15 residues. Trimming stripped 2 bases from V and 4 bases from J, with 14 bases between. The CDR3 nucleotides read TGTGCCAGCAGTTTAGGAGGGGCCGGCCGAGAGACCCAGTACTTC. Protein product: CASSLGGAGRETQYF.

This clonotype was seen repeatedly, ten times or more. The rearrangement uses TRBV6-1 and TRBJ2-3; D is possibly TRBD2 (7 bases). Germline V gene sequence: CDR1 MNHNS, CDR2 SASEGT. V shed 1 base and J shed 2 bases, with 13 bases lying between them. The CDR3 has 16 amino acids. This chain's CDR3 is CASSEVGGAPTDTQYF. DNA of the CDR3: TGTGCCAGCAGTGAAGTGGGGGGGGCGCCCACAGATACGCAGTATTTT.

This clonotype has ten or more counts. This chain connects TRBV7-9 to TRBJ2-2; D unclear. Germline values: CDR1 SEHNR, CDR2 FQNEAQ (reference sequence). Deletions cut 0 bases from V and 7 bases from J, with 15 bases between. CDR3 length: 16 residues. CDR3 in DNA: TGTGCCAGCAGCTTAGCCCAGGAGCGATTGGGCGGGGAGCTGTTTTTT. Its protein is CASSLAQERLGGELFF.

This clonotype appeared many times. The rearrangement joins TRBV4-3 to TRBJ2-2; D is perhaps TRBD1 or TRBD2 (6 bases each). Germline V gene lookup returns CDR1 LGHNA and CDR2 YSLEER. Trimming left V 0 bases short and J 3 bases short, with 14 bases between. The CDR3 has 17 amino acids. The CDR3 region is CASSQEPSGADTGELFF. The CDR3 DNA is TGCGCCAGCAGCCAAGAACCGTCGGGGGCCGACACCGGGGAGCTGTTTTTT.

CDR3 in DNA: TGCAGTGCTAGGGTGACAGTAGTTGGCTACACCTTC. The encoded protein is CSARVTVVGYTF. The chain combines TRBV20-1 with TRBJ1-2; perhaps TRBD1 as D (5 bases). This CDR3 has 12 residues. Germline V gives CDR1 DFQATT, CDR2 SNEGSKA (reference sequence). Between the trimmed V and J ends, which lost 3 bases and 7 bases, there was a span of 12 bases.

This clonotype was counted many times. The chain recombines TRBV9 with TRBJ1-5; D might be TRBD1 (5 bases). V lost 1 base and J 2 bases, leaving 10 bases between the germline ends. This CDR3 comprises 15 residues. CDR1 and CDR2 (germline): SGDLS, YYNGEE. The CDR3 region has the DNA TGTGCCAGCAGCGTAACAGCAGGGCGCAATCAGCCCCAGCATTTT. Its protein is CASSVTAGRNQPQHF.

This clonotype was detected a few times. The V call is TRBV19, the J call TRBJ2-6; no definite D call. The CDR3 contains 17 residues. Deletions cut 7 bases from V and 4 bases from J, with 20 bases between. Germline CDR1 LNHDA, CDR2 SQIVND (reference sequence). The CDR3 DNA reads TGTGCCAGTACCCATTTTGACCTCGGGCGAGGGGCCAACGTCCTGACTTTC. Translated, it gives CASTHFDLGRGANVLTF.

The gene calls are TRBV5-6 and TRBJ2-3; D is possibly TRBD2 (7 bases). Trimming shortened V by 0 bases and J by 5 bases, and 13 bases separated the two germline ends. Per the germline V gene, CDR1 is SGHDT and CDR2 is YYEEEE. The CDR3 totals 15 residues. The CDR3 sequence: CASSLAGGLQDTQYF. For the CDR3, the DNA is TGTGCCAGCAGCTTGGCGGGGGGCCTCCAAGATACGCAGTATTTT.

This clonotype came up many times. The chain links TRBV7-2 to TRBJ2-2; maybe TRBD1 (5 bases). V gave up 5 bases and J gave up 0 bases, with 10 bases separating them. The CDR3 has 15 amino acids. In germline, CDR1 is SGHTA, CDR2 FQGNSA. The CDR3 spells CASSLQGPNTGELFF. The CDR3 DNA reads TGTGCCAGCAGCCTTCAGGGCCCGAACACCGGGGAGCTGTTTTTT. The full variable domain, its missing parts supplied by reference TRBV7-2 and TRBJ2-2, is GAGVSQSPSNKVTEKGKDVELRCDPISGHTALYWYRQSLGQGLEFLIYFQGNSAPDKSGLPSDRFSAERTGGSVSTLTIQRTQQEDSAVYLCASSLQGPNTGELFFGEGSRLTVL.